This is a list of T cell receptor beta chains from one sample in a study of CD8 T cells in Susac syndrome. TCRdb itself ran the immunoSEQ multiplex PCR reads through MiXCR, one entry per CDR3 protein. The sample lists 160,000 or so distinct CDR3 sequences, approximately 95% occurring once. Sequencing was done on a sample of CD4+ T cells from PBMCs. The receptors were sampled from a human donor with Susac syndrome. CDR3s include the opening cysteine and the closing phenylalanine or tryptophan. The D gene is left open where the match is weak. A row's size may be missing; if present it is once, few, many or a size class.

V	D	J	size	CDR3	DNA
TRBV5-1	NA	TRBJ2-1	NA	CASSPLRTTSPYNEQFF	TGCGCCAGCAGCCCCTTACGAACAACAAGCCCCTACAATGAGCAGTTCTTC
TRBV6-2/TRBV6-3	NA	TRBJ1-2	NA	CASSYGGANDYGYTF	TGTGCCAGCAGTTACGGGGGTGCCAACGACTATGGCTACACCTTC
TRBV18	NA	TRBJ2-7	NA	CASSQGDKTYEQYF	TGTGCCAGCTCACAGGGGGACAAGACCTACGAGCAGTACTTC
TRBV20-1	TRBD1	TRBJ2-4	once	CSASGQGKNIQYF	TGCAGTGCTAGCGGACAGGGCAAAAACATTCAGTACTTC
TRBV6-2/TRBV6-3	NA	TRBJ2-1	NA	CASSLEPGRSNEQFF	TGTGCCAGCAGCCTGGAGCCAGGGCGCAGCAATGAGCAGTTCTTC
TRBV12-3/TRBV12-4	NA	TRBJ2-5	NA	CASSLGGINQETQYF	TGTGCCAGCAGTTTAGGGGGTATAAACCAAGAGACCCAGTACTTC
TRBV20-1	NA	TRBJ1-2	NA	CSARQGAANYGYTF	TGCAGTGCTAGACAGGGAGCGGCAAACTATGGCTACACCTTC
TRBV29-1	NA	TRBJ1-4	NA	CSVATRASTNEKLFF	TGCAGCGTTGCTACGCGGGCTTCAACTAATGAAAAACTGTTTTTT
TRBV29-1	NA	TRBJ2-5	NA	CSVGNRVQETQYF	TGCAGCGTTGGCAACAGGGTCCAAGAGACCCAGTACTTC
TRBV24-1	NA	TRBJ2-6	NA	CATSDLIRDSGANVLTF	TGTGCCACCAGTGATTTGATTCGGGATTCTGGGGCCAACGTCCTGACTTTC
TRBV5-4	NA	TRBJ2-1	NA	CASSPKGDEQFF	TGTGCCAGCAGCCCGAAAGGAGATGAGCAGTTCTTC
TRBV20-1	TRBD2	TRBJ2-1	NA	CSARGLRNEQFF	TGCAGTGCGAGGGGACTACGTAATGAGCAGTTCTTC
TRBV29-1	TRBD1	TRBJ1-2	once	CSTQGQGTYGYTF	TGCAGCACACAAGGACAGGGGACCTATGGCTACACCTTC
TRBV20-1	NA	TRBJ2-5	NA	CSGMEGSARRETQYF	TGCAGTGGAATGGAGGGAAGCGCACGTCGAGAGACCCAGTACTTC
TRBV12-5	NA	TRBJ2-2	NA	CATSPGQSNTGELFF	TGTGCTACATCCCCCGGGCAGAGCAACACCGGGGAGCTGTTTTTT
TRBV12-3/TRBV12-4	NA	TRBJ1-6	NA	CASRPASGGNSPLHF	TGTGCCAGCAGGCCGGCCTCGGGGGGAAATTCACCCCTCCACTTT
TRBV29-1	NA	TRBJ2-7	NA	CSVVYNSYEQYF	TGCAGCGTTGTTTACAACTCCTACGAGCAGTACTTC